Presented here are 2 T cell receptor beta chains from one specimen sequenced in a study of radiotherapy plus CTLA-4 blockade in lung cancer (dated by TCRdb to between 2017 and 2018). Libraries were built with the immunoSEQ multiplex PCR assay. TCRdb limited this immuneACCESS table to in-frame rearrangements with V and J called. A share of clones is missing; checked studies link under half to unresolved V genes, and the rest is unexplained. This sample is represented by around 40,000 clones; about 86% of them were singletons. The ten largest make up 20% to 25% of the sample. Sequenced here: peripheral blood, sampled from a patient treated with radiotherapy plus ipilimumab. These receptors all stem from a human donor with non-small cell lung cancer whose response to radiotherapy plus ipilimumab could not be evaluated.

V usage is TRBV11-3 and J usage is TRBJ2-2; possible D gene TRBD2, 6 bases. Between the trimmed V and J ends, which lost 1 base and 4 bases, there was a span of 19 bases. The CDR3 contains 18 residues. The germline V gene encodes CDR1 SGHNT and CDR2 YENEEA. CDR3: CASSLVRRDLYRTGELFF. In nucleotides, the CDR3 is TGTGCCAGCAGCTTAGTGCGGCGGGACCTTTACCGCACCGGGGAGCTGTTTTTT.

V and J are TRBV7-9 and TRBJ2-3; possibly TRBD2 for D (5 bases). Germline loops: CDR1 SEHNR, CDR2 FQNEAQ (reference sequence). Trimming pared 1 base from V and 10 bases from J, leaving 9 bases between. The CDR3 is 12 amino acids. This CDR3 is CASSLGDSAQYF. The CDR3 coding sequence is TGTGCCAGCAGCTTAGGGGATAGCGCGCAGTATTTT.